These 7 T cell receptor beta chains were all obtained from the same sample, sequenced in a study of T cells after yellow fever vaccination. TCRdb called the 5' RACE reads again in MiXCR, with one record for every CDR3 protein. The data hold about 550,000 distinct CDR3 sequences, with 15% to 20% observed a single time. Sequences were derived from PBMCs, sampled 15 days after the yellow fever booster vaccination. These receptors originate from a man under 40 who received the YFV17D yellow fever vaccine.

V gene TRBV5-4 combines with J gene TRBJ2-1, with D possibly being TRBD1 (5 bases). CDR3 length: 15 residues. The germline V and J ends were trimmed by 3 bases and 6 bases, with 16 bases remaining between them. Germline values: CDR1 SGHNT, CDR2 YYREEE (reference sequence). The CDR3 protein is CASSSPRGGPNEQFF. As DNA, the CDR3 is TGTGCCAGCAGCTCTCCAAGGGGCGGACCCAATGAGCAGTTCTTC.

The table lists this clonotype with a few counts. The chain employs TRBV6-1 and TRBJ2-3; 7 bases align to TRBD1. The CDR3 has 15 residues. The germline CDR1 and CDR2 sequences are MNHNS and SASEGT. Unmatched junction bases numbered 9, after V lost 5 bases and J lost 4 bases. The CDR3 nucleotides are TGTGCCAGCAGTCTCATAGGGGGCGCCGCAGATACGCAGTATTTT. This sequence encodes CASSLIGGAADTQYF.

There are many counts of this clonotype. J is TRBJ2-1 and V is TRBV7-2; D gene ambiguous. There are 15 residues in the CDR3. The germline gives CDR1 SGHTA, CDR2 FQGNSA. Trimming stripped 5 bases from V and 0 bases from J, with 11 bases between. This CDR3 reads CASSATSSSYNEQFF. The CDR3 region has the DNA TGTGCCAGCAGCGCGACTTCTAGCTCCTACAATGAGCAGTTCTTC.

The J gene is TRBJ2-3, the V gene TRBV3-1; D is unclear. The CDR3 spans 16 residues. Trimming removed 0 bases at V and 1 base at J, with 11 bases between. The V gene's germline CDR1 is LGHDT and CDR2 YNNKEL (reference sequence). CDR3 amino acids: CASSQETPPGTDTQYF. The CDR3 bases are TGTGCCAGCAGCCAAGAGACCCCGCCAGGCACAGATACGCAGTATTTT.

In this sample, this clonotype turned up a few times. CDR3 sequence: CASSFRTSGRKDEQFF. CDR3 coding DNA: TGTGCCAGCAGCTTTCGGACTAGCGGGAGAAAAGATGAGCAGTTCTTC. The chain is built from TRBV7-2 and TRBJ2-1, with 13 bases aligning to TRBD2. Losses at the gene ends were 3 bases for V and 8 bases for J; bases not matched to a gene: 7. The germline CDR1 and CDR2 sequences are SGHTA and FQGNSA. The CDR3 is made up of 16 amino acids. Based on the CDR3 plus reference TRBV7-2 and TRBJ2-1, the full variable domain is GAGVSQSPSNKVTEKGKDVELRCDPISGHTALYWYRQSLGQGLEFLIYFQGNSAPDKSGLPSDRFSAERTGGSVSTLTIQRTQQEDSAVYLCASSFRTSGRKDEQFFGPGTRLTVL.

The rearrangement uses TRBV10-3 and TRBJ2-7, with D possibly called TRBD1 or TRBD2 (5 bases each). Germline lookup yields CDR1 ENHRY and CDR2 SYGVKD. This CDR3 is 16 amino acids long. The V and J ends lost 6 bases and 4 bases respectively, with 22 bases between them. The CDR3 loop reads CAISQSWGLDPYEQYF. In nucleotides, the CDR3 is TGTGCCATCAGCCAGTCGTGGGGGTTGGACCCTTACGAGCAGTACTTC.

The CDR3 bases are TGCAGCGTCGGACTGGGGGCAAGCTCCTACAATGAGCAGTTCTTC. It specifies CSVGLGASSYNEQFF. The chain recombines TRBV29-1 with TRBJ2-1; TRBD1 might be the D (6 bases). The V and J ends lost 6 bases and 0 bases respectively, with 15 bases between them. The germline V gene encodes CDR1 SQVTM and CDR2 ANQGSEA. This CDR3 region has 15 residues.